The next 22 T cell receptor beta chains were all read from a single sample in a study of blood T cell repertoires in COVID-19. TCRdb keeps only in-frame clones here, not all; method: immunoSEQ multiplex PCR. The repertoire holds around 150,000 clones, about three quarters seen once, with around 2.9% in the top ten. Specimen: PBMCs or T cells enriched from blood (not recorded which). The receptors come from a woman in her forties or fifties who had recovered from COVID-19.

The V call is TRBV5-1, the J call TRBJ1-5, with TRBD1 matching 7 bases. This CDR3 region has 15 residues. Germline V gives CDR1 SGHRS, CDR2 YFSETQ. V lost 0 bases and J lost 8; bases outside the gene matches: 8. The CDR3 is CASSLVPGGSKPQHF. In nucleotides, the CDR3 is TGCGCCAGCAGCTTGGTGCCAGGGGGAAGTAAGCCCCAGCATTTT.

The V gene is TRBV2, the J gene TRBJ2-1, with TRBD2 matching 14 bases. J was trimmed by 8 bases and V by 6 bases; bases with no gene match: 9. The CDR3 runs 16 residues. Germline-derived CDR1 and CDR2 are SNHLY and FYNNEI. CDR3 nucleotides: TGTGCCAGCAGCCCCGGGACTAGCGGGGGTGTGGATGAGCAGTTCTTC. Its protein product is CASSPGTSGGVDEQFF.

V and J are TRBV10-3 and TRBJ1-1; the match to TRBD1 covers 7 bases. The CDR3 is made up of 12 amino acids. Germline-derived CDR1 and CDR2 are ENHRY and SYGVKD. The junction had 7 bases not matched to a gene; V was cut back by 10 bases and J by 5 bases. In DNA form, the CDR3 reads TGTGCCACCAGGGGGGGTTTTACTGAAGCTTTCTTT. Translating gives CATRGGFTEAFF.

The J gene is TRBJ2-6, the V gene TRBV6-5, with 7 bases aligning to TRBD1. With V trimmed by 10 bases and J by 1 base, 7 bases remained unmatched. The length of the CDR3 is 15 residues. Germline V gene lookup returns CDR1 MNHEY and CDR2 SVGAGI. As DNA, the CDR3 is TGTGCCACCATACAGGGGTGGTCTGGGGCCAACGTCCTGACTTTC. It encodes CATIQGWSGANVLTF.

As to this clone: The sample holds other DNA sequences that translate to the same CDR3. The V gene is TRBV6-5, the J gene TRBJ1-5; a weak D match, TRBD1 (5 bases). CDR1 is MNHEY and CDR2 is SVGAGI in the germline V gene. Trimming took 7 bases from V and 2 from J, leaving 9 bases between them. The CDR3 consists of 13 residues. CDR3 DNA sequence: TGTGCCAGCACAGGAGGGGGCAATCAGCCCCAGCATTTT. Its protein product is CASTGGGNQPQHF.

J is TRBJ2-3 and V is TRBV30, with TRBD2 matching over 7 bases. The V gene end was trimmed by 1 base and the J gene end by 0 bases; junction bases not matched to a gene: 4. This CDR3 has 15 residues. Germline V gene lookup returns CDR1 GTSNPN and CDR2 SVGIG (reference sequence). The CDR3 region is CAWSDGRLSTDTQYF. The CDR3 DNA sequence: TGTGCCTGGAGTGACGGGAGGCTTAGCACAGATACGCAGTATTTT.

CDR3 sequence reads: CASSPPSADNSYEQYF. The DNA for the CDR3 is TGTGCCAGCTCACCACCTTCCGCAGACAACTCCTACGAGCAGTACTTC. V gene TRBV18 combines with J gene TRBJ2-7; D not certain. Per the germline V gene, CDR1 is KGHSH and CDR2 is LQKENI. The V and J ends lost 0 bases and 0 bases respectively, with 12 bases between them. The CDR3 extends over 16 amino acids. Using reference TRBV18 and TRBJ2-7 for the parts outside the CDR3, the full variable domain is NAGVMQNPRHLVRRRGQEARLRCSPMKGHSHVYWYRQLPEEGLKFMVYLQKENIIDESGMPKERFSAEFPKEGPSILRIQQVVRGDSAAYFCASSPPSADNSYEQYFGPGTRLTVT.

V usage is TRBV3-1 (or the pseudogene TRBV3-2) and J usage is TRBJ2-5; D unresolved. Deletions cut 0 bases from V and 1 base from J, with 9 bases between. CDR1 is LGHDT and CDR2 is YNNKEL in the germline V gene (reference sequence). The CDR3 has 15 amino acids. The CDR3 sequence: CASSQDFGSQETQYF. The CDR3 DNA sequence: TGTGCCAGCAGCCAAGATTTCGGTAGCCAAGAGACCCAGTACTTC.

V and J are TRBV2 and TRBJ2-5; 7 nucleotides align to TRBD2. V gave up 9 bases and J gave up 1 base; unmatched junction bases: 14. CDR1 is SNHLY and CDR2 is FYNNEI in the germline V gene. The CDR3 consists of 16 residues. The CDR3 reads CASSGLVAGVQETQYF. CDR3 DNA sequence: TGTGCCAGTTCGGGGCTGGTGGCGGGGGTCCAAGAGACCCAGTACTTC.

V is TRBV27 and J is TRBJ2-3; 11 bases fit TRBD2. This CDR3 spans 18 amino acids. Losses at the gene ends were 2 bases for V and 4 bases for J; bases not matched to a gene: 11. Per the germline V gene, CDR1 is MNHEY and CDR2 is SMNVEV (reference sequence). The CDR3 protein is CASSLTSGRGRRADTQYF. The CDR3 DNA reads TGTGCCAGCAGTTTAACTAGCGGGAGAGGCCGACGCGCAGATACGCAGTATTTT.

The chain carries TRBV27 and TRBJ1-2; D gene unclear. The CDR3 extends over 13 amino acids. CDR1 and CDR2 (germline): MNHEY, SMNVEV (reference sequence). Trimming pared 0 bases from V and 8 bases from J, leaving 10 bases between. The CDR3 coding sequence is TGTGCCAGCAGTTTATCGGTGGGGAGCGGCTACACCTTC. Protein: CASSLSVGSGYTF.

This clone was detected a few times. J is TRBJ1-5 and V is TRBV28; a possible D gene is TRBD1 (5 bases). CDR3 length: 12 amino acids. CDR1 is MDHEN and CDR2 is SYDVKM in the germline V gene. Trimming pared 10 bases from V and 4 bases from J, leaving 11 bases between. The DNA of the CDR3 is TGTGCCAAGGGGCAGATGAATCAGCCCCAGCATTTT. Encoded protein: CAKGQMNQPQHF.

This chain links TRBV11-2 with TRBJ1-5, with a weak D call TRBD1 (5 bases). CDR3 size: 15 residues. The V gene lost 5 bases and the J gene lost 3 bases, with 14 bases spanning the gap. Per the germline V gene, CDR1 is SGHAT and CDR2 is FQNNGV. In nucleotides, the CDR3 is TGTGCCAGCAGCCTCCAGGGAAGGATCAATCAGCCCCAGCATTTT. This codes for CASSLQGRINQPQHF.

The chain has TRBV3-1 (or the pseudogene TRBV3-2) and TRBJ2-7; D is possibly TRBD2 (6 bases). The CDR3 consists of 17 residues. Trimming took 1 base from V and 7 from J, leaving 23 bases between them. The germline V gene has CDR1 LGHDT and CDR2 YNNKEL (reference sequence). The CDR3, as DNA: TGTGCCAGCAGCCAAGCCGGAGGGAACCTAGGCCTCGGGGAGCAGTACTTC. Its protein product is CASSQAGGNLGLGEQYF.

The rearrangement uses TRBV18 and TRBJ1-1; D is ambiguous. The V gene's germline CDR1 is KGHSH and CDR2 LQKENI. The V end was cut by 4 bases, the J end by 6 bases, with 12 bases between. This CDR3 region has 13 residues. The CDR3 coding sequence is TGTGCCAGCTCACGGAGCGAGCGCTCTGAAGCTTTCTTT. This codes for CASSRSERSEAFF.

CDR3 coding DNA: TGCGCCAGCAGGAGGGGGTTCAACGAGCAGTACTTC. Protein product: CASRRGFNEQYF. The chain is built from TRBV5-1 and TRBJ2-7; D is possibly TRBD1 (6 bases). This CDR3 has 12 residues. Deletions cut 5 bases from V and 5 bases from J, with 11 bases between. Germline CDR1 and CDR2: SGHRS and YFSETQ.

This clone was detected only once. The genes are TRBV5-6 and TRBJ1-6; TRBD1 might be the D (5 bases). Germline-derived CDR1 and CDR2 are SGHDT and YYEEEE. The ends were cut back, 6 bases at V and 7 bases at J, with 17 bases in the middle. The length of the CDR3 is 15 residues. The DNA for the CDR3 is TGTGCCAGCACCCTCGAGGGGACTGCGAATTCACCCCTCCACTTT. Translating it yields CASTLEGTANSPLHF.

The chain couples TRBV7-9 to TRBJ2-1; TRBD2 aligns across 12 bases. This CDR3 contains 15 residues. Germline values: CDR1 SEHNR, CDR2 FQNEAQ (reference sequence). Trimming cost V 2 bases and J 9 bases; bases outside gene matches: 5. CDR3 DNA sequence: TGTGCCAGCAGCTTACGACTAGCGGGAGTGGGTGAGCAGTTCTTC. This gives the protein CASSLRLAGVGEQFF.

The chain employs TRBV5-1 and TRBJ2-1; D is possibly TRBD2 (5 bases). This CDR3 region has 14 residues. CDR1 is SGHRS, CDR2 YFSETQ, per germline. Trimming left V 3 bases short and J 6 bases short, with 13 bases between. CDR3 nucleotide sequence: TGCGCCAGCAGCTCCAGCGGCTCTTTCAATGAGCAGTTCTTC. Translating it yields CASSSSGSFNEQFF.

This chain links TRBV29-1 with TRBJ2-1; TRBD1 might be the D (6 bases). The length of the CDR3 is 15 residues. V was trimmed by 2 bases and J by 3 bases, leaving 14 bases between them. CDR1 SQVTM and CDR2 ANQGSEA come from the germline V gene. CDR3 coding DNA: TGCAGCGTTGAAAAAGGCAGGGGAAACTACAATGAGCAGTTCTTC. Translation gives CSVEKGRGNYNEQFF.

There are a few counts of this clone. The chain joins TRBV28 to TRBJ1-2; 8 bases fit TRBD1. The V and J ends lost 10 bases and 5 bases, in that order; junction bases with no gene match: 9. The CDR3 loop spans 13 amino acids. From germline, CDR1 is MDHEN and CDR2 SYDVKM. CDR3 protein: CATLRTGIYGYTF. The CDR3 nucleotides are TGTGCCACCCTGAGGACAGGGATTTATGGCTACACCTTC.

This clone was observed once. The J gene is TRBJ2-3, the V gene TRBV9, with TRBD2 matching over 8 bases. This CDR3 region has 15 residues. Germline values: CDR1 SGDLS, CDR2 YYNGEE. V trimming: 4 bases; J trimming: 1 base; junction bases outside the gene matches: 5. The CDR3 sequence: CASSPDGGGTDTQYF. CDR3 coding DNA: TGTGCCAGCAGCCCCGACGGGGGGGGCACAGATACGCAGTATTTT.